Each of the 23 T cell receptor beta chains below was sequenced from the same sample in a study of blood T cell repertoires in COVID-19. The protocol was immunoSEQ multiplex PCR, while the TCRdb copy is restricted to in-frame clones and leaves out a portion. This sample has 97,000 or so clones, with roughly 87% found just once. Sequenced sample: peripheral blood. Receptors originate from a woman aged 50 to 60 with COVID-19, enrolled during active disease.

The gene calls are TRBV9 and TRBJ2-3; TRBD2 matches at 8 bases. Germline CDR1 reads SGDLS; CDR2 reads YYNGEE. The CDR3 contains 16 residues. V shed 0 bases, J shed 2 bases, and the junction held 5 bases outside the gene matches. Here the CDR3 reads CASSVGGGFPTDTQYF. The CDR3 coding sequence is TGTGCCAGCAGCGTAGGCGGGGGGTTTCCCACAGATACGCAGTATTTT.

The chain has TRBV7-9 and TRBJ2-7; no definite D call. CDR1 and CDR2 (germline): SEHNR, FQNEAQ (reference sequence). The CDR3 extends over 14 amino acids. V lost 4 bases and J lost 5, with 15 bases in between. The CDR3 here is CASSSTWFFHEQYF. The DNA of the CDR3 is TGTGCCAGCAGCTCCACATGGTTCTTCCACGAGCAGTACTTC.

The rearrangement links TRBV29-1 to TRBJ2-1; 12 positions agree with TRBD2. The CDR3 is 19 amino acids. V was clipped by 5 bases and J by 1 base; unmatched bases: 15. The germline V gene has CDR1 SQVTM and CDR2 ANQGSEA. The CDR3, as DNA: TGCAGCGTTCGACTAGCGGGGGACCTATTGGTAATTTCCTACAATGAGCAGTTCTTC. Encoded protein: CSVRLAGDLLVISYNEQFF.

The chain joins TRBV4-1 to TRBJ2-1, with TRBD2 matching 13 bases. Germline V CDR1 and CDR2: MGHRA, YSYEKL. The V and J ends lost 2 bases and 5 bases, in that order; junction bases with no gene match: 6. The CDR3 has 17 residues. CDR3: CASSQIPTSGGDNEQFF. The CDR3, as DNA: TGCGCCAGCAGCCAAATACCTACTAGCGGGGGGGACAATGAGCAGTTCTTC.

This chain links TRBV5-4 with TRBJ1-4, with 8 bases aligning to TRBD1. The CDR3 runs 16 residues. V gave up 4 bases and J gave up 4 bases; unmatched junction bases: 9. CDR1 and CDR2 (germline): SGHNT, YYREEE (reference sequence). For the CDR3, the DNA is TGTGCCAGCAGCGTGCGGACAGGGTTCGATAATGAAAAACTGTTTTTT. It encodes CASSVRTGFDNEKLFF.

This chain connects TRBV10-3 to TRBJ2-7; TRBD2 might be the D (5 bases). Germline lookup yields CDR1 ENHRY and CDR2 SYGVKD. The CDR3 is 14 residues long. Trimming shortened V by 2 bases and J by 5 bases, and 13 bases separated the two germline ends. CDR3 loop: CAISEGLGANEQYF. The CDR3 DNA reads TGTGCCATCAGTGAGGGGTTGGGAGCCAACGAGCAGTACTTC.

The rearrangement uses TRBV24-1 and TRBJ2-3; 7 positions agree with TRBD2. Germline CDR1 KGHDR, CDR2 SFDVKD. This CDR3 comprises 14 residues. V lost 7 bases and J lost 0; bases outside the gene matches: 3. DNA of the CDR3: TGTGCCACCAGCCTAGCGGCTAGCACAGATACGCAGTATTTT. Protein: CATSLAASTDTQYF.

This rearrangement joins TRBV7-6 to TRBJ2-5, with a weak D call TRBD1 (5 bases). Trimming removed 4 bases at V and 4 bases at J, with 13 bases between. CDR3 size: 14 residues. The germline gives CDR1 SGHVS, CDR2 FNYEAQ. The CDR3 DNA sequence: TGTGCCAGCAGCTCGTTCCTTACAGGAGAGACCCAGTACTTC. It translates to CASSSFLTGETQYF.

V is TRBV7-2 and J is TRBJ2-1; D might be TRBD2 (7 bases). The V gene lost 1 base and the J gene lost 2 bases, with 9 bases spanning the gap. The CDR3 spans 15 residues. Germline CDR1 reads SGHTA; CDR2 reads FQGNSA. The DNA of the CDR3 is TGTGCCAGCAGCTTAGACGGGGGGCCCTACAATGAGCAGTTCTTC. It is translated as CASSLDGGPYNEQFF.

This clone was counted a single time. The chain joins TRBV7-2 to TRBJ2-3; TRBD1 is a possible D gene (5 bases). This CDR3 contains 15 residues. The ends were cut back, 3 bases at V and 6 bases at J, with 16 bases in the middle. CDR1 is SGHTA and CDR2 is FQGNSA in the germline V gene. CDR3 DNA: TGTGCCAGCAGCTTGCAGCCAGGGCCAGGGGATACGCAGTATTTT. The encoded protein is CASSLQPGPGDTQYF.

This sequence joins TRBV3-1 (or the pseudogene TRBV3-2) and TRBJ1-1; 9 bases agree with TRBD1. V shed 5 bases and J 2 bases; nucleotides not matched to a gene: 6. Germline values: CDR1 LGHDT, CDR2 YNNKEL (reference sequence). The CDR3 has 15 residues. The CDR3 sequence: CASSSMDRGNTEAFF. The CDR3 DNA follows: TGTGCCAGCAGCTCTATGGACAGGGGCAACACTGAAGCTTTCTTT.

The gene calls are TRBV4-2 and TRBJ2-7, with 9 bases lining up with TRBD2. The CDR3 consists of 15 residues. Per germline, CDR1 LGHNA and CDR2 YNFKEQ. Trimming at V came to 0 bases and at J to 3 bases, leaving 3 bases not matched to a gene. The CDR3 sequence: CASSQEIAGVYEQYF. The CDR3 DNA reads as TGTGCCAGCAGCCAAGAGATAGCGGGGGTCTACGAGCAGTACTTC.

The chain carries TRBV28 and TRBJ2-1; D might be TRBD1 (5 bases). CDR3 size: 14 residues. Trimming left V 3 bases short and J 3 bases short, with 9 bases between. The germline V gene has CDR1 MDHEN and CDR2 SYDVKM. CDR3 sequence reads: CASSLGQNYNEQFF. The CDR3 DNA is TGTGCCAGCAGTTTGGGGCAGAACTACAATGAGCAGTTCTTC.

This chain links TRBV6-5 with TRBJ1-3; D remains unclear. Germline V CDR1 and CDR2: MNHEY, SVGAGI. Deletions cut 8 bases from V and 0 bases from J, with 14 bases between. This CDR3 has 15 amino acids. CDR3 sequence (DNA): TGTGCCAGCGAGGTTTTGGGTTCCTCTGGAAACACCATATATTTT. Protein: CASEVLGSSGNTIYF.

This clone has just one count. This rearrangement joins TRBV2 to TRBJ2-1; possible D gene TRBD2, 5 bases. The V end lost 5 bases, the J end lost 10 bases, and 12 bases lay between the germline ends. Germline CDR1 and CDR2: SNHLY and FYNNEI. This CDR3 contains 12 residues. DNA of the CDR3: TGTGCCAGCAGTTCCGGGCGGGTCGAGCAGTTCTTC. Its protein product is CASSSGRVEQFF.

This chain uses TRBV3-1 (or the pseudogene TRBV3-2) with TRBJ2-1; TRBD2 might be the D (5 bases). This CDR3 contains 13 residues. Trimming took off 4 bases at V and 4 bases at J, with 8 bases between the two ends. Germline V gene sequence: CDR1 LGHDT, CDR2 YNNKEL (reference sequence). The CDR3 sequence: CASSLEGYNEQFF. CDR3 DNA: TGTGCCAGCAGCCTTGAGGGTTACAATGAGCAGTTCTTC.

In this sample, this clone turned up once. The V and J genes are TRBV29-1 and TRBJ2-3, with D hard to call. This CDR3 is built from 14 residues. The germline CDR1 and CDR2 sequences are SQVTM and ANQGSEA. V was clipped by 7 bases and J by 4 bases, with 18 bases between them. CDR3 sequence (DNA): TGCAGCGCTGGCCGGCATTTAGCCCCAGATACGCAGTATTTT. This gives the protein CSAGRHLAPDTQYF.

The J gene is TRBJ2-5, the V gene TRBV2; 9 bases match TRBD1. Germline-derived CDR1 and CDR2 are SNHLY and FYNNEI. J was trimmed by 7 bases and V by 4 bases; bases with no gene match: 10. This CDR3 is built from 15 residues. CDR3 sequence reads: CASSGTGGAGLTQYF. The CDR3 DNA follows: TGTGCCAGCAGTGGAACAGGGGGCGCGGGTCTGACCCAGTACTTC.

V and J are TRBV19 and TRBJ1-5, with 9 positions matching TRBD1. CDR1 and CDR2 (germline): LNHDA, SQIVND (reference sequence). Germline trimming cut 6 bases from V and 5 bases from J; bases unmatched to any gene: 8. The CDR3 contains 15 residues. The CDR3 reads CASRGATGGHQPQHF. The CDR3 coding sequence is TGTGCCAGTAGGGGGGCGACAGGGGGACATCAGCCCCAGCATTTT.

The chain employs TRBV4-1 and TRBJ2-7; maybe TRBD1 (6 bases). Germline V gene sequence: CDR1 MGHRA, CDR2 YSYEKL. CDR3 size: 13 residues. V was cut by 4 bases and J by 2 bases, with 9 bases left in between. For the CDR3, the DNA is TGCGCCAGCAGCCCAGGGGCTACCTACGAGCAGTACTTC. Its translation is CASSPGATYEQYF.

This clone has just a few counts. This chain links TRBV6-2 or TRBV6-3 with TRBJ1-2; D is unclear. The CDR3 spans 13 residues. CDR1 and CDR2 (germline): MNHEY, SVGEGT. The V gene lost 0 bases and the J gene lost 7 bases, with 9 bases spanning the gap. CDR3 protein: CASSYSTQLGYTF. The CDR3 DNA reads as TGTGCCAGCAGTTACTCGACACAGCTTGGCTACACCTTC.

V is TRBV28 and J is TRBJ2-1; 8 bases map to TRBD1. The V and J ends lost 2 bases and 8 bases, in that order; junction bases with no gene match: 11. This CDR3 comprises 16 residues. Germline CDR1 MDHEN, CDR2 SYDVKM. The CDR3 spells CASSLAVAGGNDEQFF. The CDR3 nucleotides are TGTGCCAGCAGTTTAGCGGTGGCAGGGGGCAACGATGAGCAGTTCTTC.

The rearrangement joins TRBV10-1 to TRBJ1-4; D is possibly TRBD1 (6 bases). The V gene lost 1 base and the J gene lost 2 bases, with 14 bases spanning the gap. The germline CDR1 and CDR2 sequences are WNHNN and SYGVQD (reference sequence). The CDR3 spans 17 residues. CDR3 nucleotides: TGCGCCAGCAGTGAGTTTTGGGGGCAGGGGACTAATGAAAAACTGTTTTTT. Its protein product is CASSEFWGQGTNEKLFF.